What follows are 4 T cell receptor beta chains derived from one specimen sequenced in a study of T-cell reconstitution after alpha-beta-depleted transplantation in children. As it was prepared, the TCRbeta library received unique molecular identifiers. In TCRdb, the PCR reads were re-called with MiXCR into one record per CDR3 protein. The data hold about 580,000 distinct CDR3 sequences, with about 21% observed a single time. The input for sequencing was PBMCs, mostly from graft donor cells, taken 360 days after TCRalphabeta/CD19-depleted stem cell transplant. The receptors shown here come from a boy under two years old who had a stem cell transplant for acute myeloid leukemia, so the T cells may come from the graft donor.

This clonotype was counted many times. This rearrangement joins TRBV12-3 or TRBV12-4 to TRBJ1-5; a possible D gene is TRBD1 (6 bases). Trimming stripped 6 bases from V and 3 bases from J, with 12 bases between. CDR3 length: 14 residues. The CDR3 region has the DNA TGTGCCAGCAGCCCTTCAGGGGCCAATCAGCCCCAGCATTTT. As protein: CASSPSGANQPQHF.

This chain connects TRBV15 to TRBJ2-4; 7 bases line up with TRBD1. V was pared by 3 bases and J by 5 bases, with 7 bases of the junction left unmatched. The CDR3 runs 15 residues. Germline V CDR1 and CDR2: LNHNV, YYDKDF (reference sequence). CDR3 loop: CATSRKGAYQNIQYF. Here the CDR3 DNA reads TGTGCCACCAGCAGGAAGGGGGCTTACCAAAACATTCAGTACTTC.

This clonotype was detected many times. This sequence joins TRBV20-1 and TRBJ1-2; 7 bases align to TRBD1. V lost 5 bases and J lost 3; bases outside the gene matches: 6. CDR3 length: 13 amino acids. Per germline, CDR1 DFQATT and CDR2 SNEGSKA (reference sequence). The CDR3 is CSARGTADYGYTF. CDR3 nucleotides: TGCAGTGCTCGAGGGACAGCGGACTATGGCTACACCTTC.

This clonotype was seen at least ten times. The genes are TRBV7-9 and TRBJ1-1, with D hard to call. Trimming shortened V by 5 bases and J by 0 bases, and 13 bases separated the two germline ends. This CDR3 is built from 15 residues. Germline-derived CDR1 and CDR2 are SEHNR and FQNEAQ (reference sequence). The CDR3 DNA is TGTGCCAGCAGCCCGACTGCCCTTATGAACACTGAAGCTTTCTTT. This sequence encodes CASSPTALMNTEAFF.